This T cell receptor beta chain was profiled in a study of radiotherapy plus CTLA-4 blockade in lung cancer. Study-wide context: Objective response was observed in around a sixth of patients, and disease control in 31%.

The CDR3 loop spans 14 amino acids. The ends were cut back, 1 base at V and 1 base at J, with 7 bases in the middle. Germline V gene data show CDR1 as SGHDN and CDR2 as FVKESK. The assay was immunoSEQ multiplex PCR, and TCRdb's table has in-frame clones only and misses some. The top ten hold roughly 4% of the sample, which has about 60,000 clones, over 70% seen once. Here the sequenced sample was peripheral blood, taken from a patient treated with radiotherapy plus ipilimumab. This clonotype was obtained from a human donor with non-small cell lung cancer who had a partial response to radiotherapy plus ipilimumab. The rearrangement uses TRBV14 and TRBJ1-1; D uncertain. The CDR3 DNA is TGTGCCAGCAGCCAAGTAATCGGGAACACTGAAGCTTTCTTT. Protein product: CASSQVIGNTEAFF.